Presented here are 2 T cell receptor beta chains from one specimen sequenced in a study of control samples from healthy donors and cancer patients. TCRdb keeps only in-frame clones here, not all; method: immunoSEQ multiplex PCR. The sample gives 90,000 to 110,000 clones, about nine tenths of which show up once; roughly 4.4% is in the top ten. What was sequenced was blood. Receptor source: a human donor in good health. The donor label of this sample is uncertain.

The chain uses TRBV5-1 and TRBJ2-2, with D hard to call. Trimming pared 1 base from V and 3 bases from J, leaving 10 bases between. The CDR3 sequence is 15 residues long. CDR1 and CDR2 (germline): SGHRS, YFSETQ. CDR3: CASSLSAGYTGELFF. DNA of the CDR3: TGCGCCAGCAGCTTGAGCGCAGGCTACACCGGGGAGCTGTTTTTT.

The chain joins TRBV18 to TRBJ1-3; D may be TRBD1 (5 bases). This CDR3 comprises 15 residues. Germline V CDR1 and CDR2: KGHSH, LQKENI. V lost 2 bases, J lost 3 bases, and 11 bases lay in between. CDR3 loop: CASSPVSRDGNTIYF. CDR3 coding DNA: TGTGCCAGCTCACCAGTGTCCAGGGATGGAAACACCATATATTTT.